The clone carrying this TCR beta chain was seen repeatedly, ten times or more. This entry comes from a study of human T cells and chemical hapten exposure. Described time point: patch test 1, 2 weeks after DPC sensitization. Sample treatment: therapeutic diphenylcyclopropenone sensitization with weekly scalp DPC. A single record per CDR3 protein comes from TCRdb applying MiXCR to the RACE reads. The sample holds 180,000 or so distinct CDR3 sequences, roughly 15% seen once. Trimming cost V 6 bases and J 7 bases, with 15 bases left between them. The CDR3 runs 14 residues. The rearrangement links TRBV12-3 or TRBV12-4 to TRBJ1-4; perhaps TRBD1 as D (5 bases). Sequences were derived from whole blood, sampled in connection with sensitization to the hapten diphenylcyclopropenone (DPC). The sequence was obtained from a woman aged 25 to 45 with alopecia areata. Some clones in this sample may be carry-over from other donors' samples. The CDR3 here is CASSFQGGSEKLFF. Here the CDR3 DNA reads TGTGCCAGCAGCTTTCAGGGTGGGAGTGAAAAACTGTTTTTT.